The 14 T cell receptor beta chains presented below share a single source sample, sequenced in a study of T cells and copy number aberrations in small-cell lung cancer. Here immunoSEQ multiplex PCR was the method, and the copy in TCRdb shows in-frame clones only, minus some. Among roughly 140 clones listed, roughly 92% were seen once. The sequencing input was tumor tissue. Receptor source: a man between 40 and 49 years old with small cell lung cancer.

CDR3 region: CASSPPPGAGGNTIYF. The CDR3 DNA reads TGTGCCAGCTCACCACCCCCAGGGGCAGGGGGAAACACCATATATTTT. This chain joins TRBV18 and TRBJ1-3; tentative D call: TRBD1 (6 bases). With 0 bases removed from V and 4 bases from J, the gap between germline ends came to 13 bases. The germline gives CDR1 KGHSH, CDR2 LQKENI. The CDR3 loop spans 16 amino acids. The full variable domain, rest sourced from reference TRBV18 and TRBJ1-3, is NAGVMQNPRHLVRRRGQEARLRCSPMKGHSHVYWYRQLPEEGLKFMVYLQKENIIDESGMPKERFSAEFPKEGPSILRIQQVVRGDSAAYFCASSPPPGAGGNTIYFGEGSWLTVV.

CDR3 DNA sequence: TGTGCCAGCAGCCAAGGAGGCTACGAGCAGTACTTC. This translates into CASSQGGYEQYF. The chain is built from TRBV14 and TRBJ2-7; no definite D call. CDR1 is SGHDN, CDR2 FVKESK, per germline. Trimming removed 1 base from V and 3 bases from J, with 4 bases in between. The CDR3 sequence is 12 residues long.

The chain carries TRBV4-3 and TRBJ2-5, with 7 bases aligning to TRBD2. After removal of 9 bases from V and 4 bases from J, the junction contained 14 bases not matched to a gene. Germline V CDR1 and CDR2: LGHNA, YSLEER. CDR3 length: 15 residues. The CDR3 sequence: CARIKFPAGRETQYF. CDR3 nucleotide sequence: TGCGCCAGGATTAAATTTCCAGCGGGGCGAGAGACCCAGTACTTC.

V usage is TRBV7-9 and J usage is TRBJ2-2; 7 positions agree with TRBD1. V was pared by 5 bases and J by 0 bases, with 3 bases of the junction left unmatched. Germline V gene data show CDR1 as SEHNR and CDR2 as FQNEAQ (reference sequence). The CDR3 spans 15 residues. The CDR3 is CASSLGQSNTGELFF. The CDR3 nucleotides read TGTGCCAGCAGCCTGGGACAGTCGAACACCGGGGAGCTGTTTTTT.

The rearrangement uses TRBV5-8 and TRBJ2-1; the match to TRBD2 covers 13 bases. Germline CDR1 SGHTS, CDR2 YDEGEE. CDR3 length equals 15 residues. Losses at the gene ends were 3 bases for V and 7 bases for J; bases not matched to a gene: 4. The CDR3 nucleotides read TGTGCCAGCAGCTGGACTAGCGGGAGTGGGAATGAGCAGTTCTTC. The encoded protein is CASSWTSGSGNEQFF.

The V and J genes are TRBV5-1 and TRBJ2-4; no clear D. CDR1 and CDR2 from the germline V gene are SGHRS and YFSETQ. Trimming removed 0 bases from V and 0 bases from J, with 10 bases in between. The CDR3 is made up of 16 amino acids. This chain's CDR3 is CASSLDGSLAKNIQYF. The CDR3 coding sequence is TGCGCCAGCAGCTTGGACGGCAGCTTAGCCAAAAACATTCAGTACTTC.

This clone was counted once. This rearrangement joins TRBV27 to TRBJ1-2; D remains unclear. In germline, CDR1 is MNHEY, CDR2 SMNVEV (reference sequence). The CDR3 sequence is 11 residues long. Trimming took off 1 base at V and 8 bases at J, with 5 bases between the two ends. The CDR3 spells CASSLYIGYTF. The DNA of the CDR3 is TGTGCCAGCAGTTTATATATCGGCTACACCTTC.

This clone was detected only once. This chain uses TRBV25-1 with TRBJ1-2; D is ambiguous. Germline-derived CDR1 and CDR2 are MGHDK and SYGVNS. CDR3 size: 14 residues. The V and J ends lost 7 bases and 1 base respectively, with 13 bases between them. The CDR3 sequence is CASKSGSRNYGYTF. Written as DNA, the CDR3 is TGTGCCAGCAAATCAGGCTCCCGTAACTATGGCTACACCTTC.

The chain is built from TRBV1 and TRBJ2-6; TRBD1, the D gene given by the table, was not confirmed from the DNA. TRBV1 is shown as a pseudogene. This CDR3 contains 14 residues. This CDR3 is CTSRRQSRANVLTF. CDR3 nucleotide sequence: TGCACCAGCAGGAGACAAAGTCGGGCCAACGTCCTGACTTTC.

DNA for the CDR3: TGTGCCAGCAGCTCCGACCGGGACAGGGCGTACTACGAGCAGTACTTC. Amino acids: CASSSDRDRAYYEQYF. V gene TRBV5-5 combines with J gene TRBJ2-7; TRBD1 matches at 9 bases. The CDR3 is made up of 16 amino acids. V lost 3 bases, J lost 3 bases, and 10 bases stayed unmatched. Germline V gene lookup returns CDR1 SGHKS and CDR2 YYEKEE (reference sequence).

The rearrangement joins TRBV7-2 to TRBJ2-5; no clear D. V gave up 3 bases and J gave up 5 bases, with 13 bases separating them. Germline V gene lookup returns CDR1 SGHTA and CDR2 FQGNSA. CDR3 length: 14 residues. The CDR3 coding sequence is TGTGCCAGCAGCTTCTCCGTCCACGGGGAGACCCAGTACTTC. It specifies CASSFSVHGETQYF.

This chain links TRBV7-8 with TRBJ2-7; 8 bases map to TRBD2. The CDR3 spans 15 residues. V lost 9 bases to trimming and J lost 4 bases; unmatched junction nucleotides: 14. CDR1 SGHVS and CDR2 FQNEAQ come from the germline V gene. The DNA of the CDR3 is TGTGCCAGTGGACCACTGGGGGTAGCGGGATACGAGCAGTACTTC. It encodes CASGPLGVAGYEQYF.

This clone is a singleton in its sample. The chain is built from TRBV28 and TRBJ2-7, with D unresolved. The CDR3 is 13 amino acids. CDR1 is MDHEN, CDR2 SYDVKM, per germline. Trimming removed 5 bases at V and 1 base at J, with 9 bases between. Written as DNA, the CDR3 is TGTGCCAGCAGTCGAGGTGGGTCCTACGAGCAGTACTTC. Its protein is CASSRGGSYEQYF. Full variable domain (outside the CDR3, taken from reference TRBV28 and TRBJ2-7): DVKVTQSSRYLVKRTGEKVFLECVQDMDHENMFWYRQDPGLGLRLIYFSYDVKMKEKGDIPEGYSVSREKKERFSLILESASTNQTSMYLCASSRGGSYEQYFGPGTRLTVT.

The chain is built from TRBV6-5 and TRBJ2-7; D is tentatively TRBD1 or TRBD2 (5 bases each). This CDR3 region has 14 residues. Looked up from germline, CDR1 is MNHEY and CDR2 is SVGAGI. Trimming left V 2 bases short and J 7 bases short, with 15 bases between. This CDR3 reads CASSYGPGRGEQYF. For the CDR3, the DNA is TGTGCCAGCAGTTACGGCCCGGGACGTGGGGAGCAGTACTTC.